The 28 T cell receptor beta chains listed next were all sequenced from one sample in a study of early T cells in non-severe SARS-CoV-2 infection. TCRdb re-derived calls from the 5' RACE reads in MiXCR, one entry per CDR3 protein. This table has about 59,000 distinct CDR3 sequences, 10% to 11% appearing once. The specimen was whole blood. The receptor source for this set is an adult who was a healthcare worker with PCR-confirmed SARS-CoV-2 infection or an uninfected control (not recorded which).

In this sample, this clonotype turned up many times. This chain uses TRBV18 with TRBJ1-1, with D maybe TRBD1 (5 bases). The CDR3 runs 15 residues. In germline, CDR1 is KGHSH, CDR2 LQKENI. The germline V and J ends were trimmed by 4 bases and 1 base, with 13 bases remaining between them. The CDR3: CASSREVGANTEAFF. The DNA of the CDR3 is TGTGCCAGCTCACGGGAAGTCGGGGCGAACACTGAAGCTTTCTTT.

This clonotype was observed a handful of times. This chain connects TRBV11-2 to TRBJ2-3; TRBD2 matches at 8 bases. CDR3 size: 16 residues. CDR1 and CDR2 from the germline V gene are SGHAT and FQNNGV. V shed 3 bases and J 6 bases; nucleotides not matched to a gene: 11. This chain's CDR3 is CASSFSPSGGADTQYF. CDR3 nucleotides: TGTGCCAGCAGCTTTTCTCCCAGCGGGGGCGCCGATACGCAGTATTTT.

This clonotype was picked up a small number of times. This rearrangement joins TRBV5-1 to TRBJ1-6; D call uncertain. CDR1 SGHRS and CDR2 YFSETQ come from the germline V gene. The CDR3 covers 12 residues. V was pared by 2 bases and J by 9 bases, with 6 bases between. The CDR3 DNA follows: TGCGCCAGCAGCTTCGGGGTTTCACCCCTCCACTTT. This translates into CASSFGVSPLHF.

This clonotype was recorded many times. This chain connects TRBV25-1 to TRBJ1-4; D is uncertain. V was cut by 6 bases and J by 0 bases, with 8 bases left in between. CDR1 MGHDK and CDR2 SYGVNS come from the germline V gene. The length of the CDR3 is 14 residues. The CDR3 is CASREGATNEKLFF. The CDR3 DNA reads as TGTGCCAGCAGGGAGGGAGCAACTAATGAAAAACTGTTTTTT.

This chain uses TRBV5-4 with TRBJ2-7; weak D call: TRBD1 (5 bases). The CDR3 sequence is 16 residues long. V was shortened by 0 bases and J by 1 base, with 14 bases between the two germline ends. The germline V gene encodes CDR1 SGHNT and CDR2 YYREEE (reference sequence). DNA of the CDR3: TGTGCCAGCAGCTTGGGGCGACAGCGAATGTCCTACGAGCAGTACTTC. Its translation: CASSLGRQRMSYEQYF.

This clonotype was counted between two and nine times. The J gene is TRBJ2-1, the V gene TRBV7-8; a possible D gene is TRBD2 (7 bases). CDR3 length: 14 residues. Germline-derived CDR1 and CDR2 are SGHVS and FQNEAQ. Trimming stripped 5 bases from V and 6 bases from J, with 14 bases between. In DNA form, the CDR3 reads TGTGCCAGCAGCCCTGACGGGGGGCCCAATGAGCAGTTCTTC. Encoded protein: CASSPDGGPNEQFF.

Ten or more counts support this clonotype. The chain uses TRBV30 and TRBJ1-6; 10 bases align to TRBD1. V was pared by 3 bases and J by 13 bases, with 9 bases of the junction left unmatched. The V gene's germline CDR1 is GTSNPN and CDR2 SVGIG (reference sequence). The CDR3 is 14 residues long. CDR3 residues: CAWREGQGELPLHF. The DNA for the CDR3 is TGTGCCTGGAGGGAAGGACAGGGGGAACTCCCCCTCCACTTT.

This clonotype was picked up many times. The chain links TRBV3-2 to TRBJ2-1; the D call TRBD1 from the table was never checked on the DNA. TRBV3-2 is shown as a pseudogene. The CDR3 sequence is 16 residues long. DNA for the CDR3: TGTGCCAGCAGCCAAGAGGGGCCGAGCTCCTACAATGAGCAGTTCTTC. Encoded protein: CASSQEGPSSYNEQFF.

This clonotype was recorded at least ten times. The V and J genes are TRBV6-6 and TRBJ2-7; TRBD1 matches at 8 bases. With 10 bases clipped from V and 3 bases from J, the junction kept 8 bases outside the gene matches. The CDR3 has 13 amino acids. Germline values: CDR1 MNHNY, CDR2 SVGAGI (reference sequence). In DNA, the CDR3 is TGTGCCACCTCGGGACAGGTGGGCTACGAGCAGTACTTC. As protein: CATSGQVGYEQYF.

The chain employs TRBV4-2 and TRBJ2-5; tentatively, D is TRBD2 (6 bases). Per the germline V gene, CDR1 is LGHNA and CDR2 is YNFKEQ. The V end lost 1 base, the J end lost 5 bases, and 11 bases lay between the germline ends. This CDR3 has 14 amino acids. As DNA, the CDR3 is TGTGCCAGCAGCCAAGGGGCTAGCGCGGAGACCCAGTACTTC. The encoded protein is CASSQGASAETQYF.

V usage is TRBV24-1 and J usage is TRBJ2-2, with 7 positions matching TRBD1. The CDR3 is 16 residues long. CDR1 is KGHDR and CDR2 is SFDVKD in the germline V gene. V dropped 3 bases and J dropped 6; count of bases not matched to a gene: 9. The DNA of the CDR3 is TGTGCCACCAGTGATCCGGGACAGAGTTCCCCCGGGGAGCTGTTTTTT. This codes for CATSDPGQSSPGELFF.

The V gene is TRBV12-3 or TRBV12-4, the J gene TRBJ2-7, with D tentatively TRBD1 or TRBD2 (5 bases each). The V and J ends lost 6 bases and 2 bases respectively, with 14 bases between them. This CDR3 is 14 amino acids long. CDR3 nucleotide sequence: TGTGCCAGCAGCGGGACCCGACGGCCCTACGAGCAGTACTTC. Amino acid sequence: CASSGTRRPYEQYF.

J is TRBJ2-5 and V is TRBV7-8; 12 nucleotides agree with TRBD2. Germline lookup yields CDR1 SGHVS and CDR2 FQNEAQ. The CDR3 has 18 amino acids. Trimming removed 5 bases from V and 2 bases from J; junction bases left unmatched: 12. CDR3 nucleotide sequence: TGTGCCAGCAGCCCGACCGTCATACTAGCGGGGGGACAAGAGACCCAGTACTTC. Translated, it gives CASSPTVILAGGQETQYF.

This clonotype was picked up many times. The rearrangement joins TRBV12-3 or TRBV12-4 to TRBJ2-5; maybe TRBD2 (6 bases). This CDR3 comprises 14 residues. Trimming took 3 bases from V and 2 from J, leaving 10 bases between them. CDR3 sequence reads: CASSLRGRQETQYF. CDR3 in DNA: TGTGCCAGCAGTTTGCGGGGAAGACAAGAGACCCAGTACTTC.

Points on this clonotype: The CDR3 carries no conserved terminal phenylalanine or tryptophan, so it likely arises from a read error. The chain joins TRBV6-6 to TRBJ1-6; 8 bases agree with TRBD1. Per germline, CDR1 MNHNY and CDR2 SVGAGI (reference sequence). V dropped 6 bases and J dropped 6; count of bases not matched to a gene: 7. This CDR3 has 15 residues. The CDR3 nucleotides read TGTGCCAGCAGGACCGAACAGGGGGTTAATTCACCCCTCCACCTT. Translated: CASRTEQGVNSPLHL.

This clonotype showed up many times. This chain uses TRBV5-3 with TRBJ1-5, with 7 positions matching TRBD1. TRBV5-3 is an ORF, and what it does is uncertain. The CDR3 loop spans 16 amino acids. With 4 bases clipped from V and 3 bases from J, the junction kept 10 bases outside the gene matches. The CDR3 DNA reads TGTGCCAGAAGCCCGTACAGGGGAGTGAACAATCAGCCCCAGCATTTT. Protein: CARSPYRGVNNQPQHF.

This clonotype was recorded at least ten times. This chain links TRBV7-9 with TRBJ1-1; 7 nucleotides match TRBD1. Germline assignment: CDR1 SEHNR and CDR2 FQNEAQ (reference sequence). CDR3 length: 16 residues. The trim removed 5 bases at V and 1 base at J, leaving 10 bases unmatched. CDR3 sequence reads: CASSARDRVQNTEAFF. The CDR3 DNA reads as TGTGCCAGCAGCGCCAGAGACAGGGTCCAGAACACTGAAGCTTTCTTT.

The sample holds one count of this clonotype. The J gene is TRBJ2-1, the V gene TRBV29-1; D is tentatively TRBD1 or TRBD2 (6 bases each). This CDR3 contains 15 residues. Germline V gene lookup returns CDR1 SQVTM and CDR2 ANQGSEA. The ends were cut back, 3 bases at V and 12 bases at J, with 24 bases in the middle. CDR3 in DNA: TGCAGCGTTGACCAACTAGCTCAAGGGGGGATTGGGCAGTTCTTC. Translating gives CSVDQLAQGGIGQFF.

This clonotype appeared many times. This chain joins TRBV12-5 and TRBJ2-5, with D possibly matching TRBD2 (6 bases). The length of the CDR3 is 12 residues. Germline lookup yields CDR1 LGHNT and CDR2 FRNRAP. Trimming took 6 bases from V and 5 from J, leaving 10 bases between them. The CDR3 sequence: CASGSAGETQYF. Here the CDR3 DNA reads TGTGCTAGTGGATCGGCGGGGGAGACCCAGTACTTC.

The J gene is TRBJ2-3, the V gene TRBV7-9, with a tentative D call TRBD1 (5 bases). Trimming removed 5 bases at V and 4 bases at J, with 19 bases between. The CDR3 spans 16 residues. CDR1 SEHNR and CDR2 FQNEAQ come from the germline V gene (reference sequence). The CDR3 loop is CASSPREGIPADTQYF. As DNA, the CDR3 is TGTGCCAGCAGCCCCAGGGAAGGGATCCCCGCAGATACGCAGTATTTT.

This clonotype was counted between two and nine times. The CDR3 here is CASSLTRGGNTEAFF. CDR3 nucleotide sequence: TGTGCCAGCAGTCTGACGAGGGGGGGAAACACTGAAGCTTTCTTT. The V call is TRBV12-3 or TRBV12-4, the J call TRBJ1-1, with D maybe TRBD1 (6 bases). V lost 5 bases, J lost 2 bases, and 15 bases lay in between. This CDR3 spans 15 amino acids.

This clonotype was found many times. This chain connects TRBV5-1 to TRBJ1-5; no definite D call. In germline, CDR1 is SGHRS, CDR2 YFSETQ. The CDR3 loop spans 14 amino acids. With 0 bases removed from V and 1 base from J, the gap between germline ends came to 5 bases. CDR3 protein: CASSLGQSNQPQHF. The CDR3 DNA reads TGCGCCAGCAGCTTGGGGCAGAGCAATCAGCCCCAGCATTTT.

This clonotype was counted ten times or more. The chain links TRBV10-3 to TRBJ2-1; unclear D gene. Trimming left V 6 bases short and J 9 bases short, with 9 bases between. There are 11 residues in the CDR3. Germline values: CDR1 ENHRY, CDR2 SYGVKD. The CDR3 coding sequence is TGTGCCATCAGAGGGCGAGGTGAGCAGTTCTTC. The encoded protein is CAIRGRGEQFF.

This clonotype was recorded many times. The chain joins TRBV20-1 to TRBJ2-5; a weak D match, TRBD2 (6 bases). This CDR3 has 14 amino acids. Germline CDR1 is DFQATT and CDR2 is SNEGSKA (reference sequence). The V end was cut by 3 bases, the J end by 1 base, with 12 bases between. The CDR3 coding sequence is TGCAGTGCTAGTCGGGGACTCCCCCAAGAGACCCAGTACTTC. This encodes CSASRGLPQETQYF.

This clonotype has only a few counts. This chain joins TRBV12-3 or TRBV12-4 and TRBJ2-3; 9 bases are a match to TRBD2. The ends lost 7 bases at V and 2 bases at J; junction bases unmatched: 4. CDR3 length equals 14 residues. The CDR3 coding sequence is TGTGCCAGCAAAATAGCGGGGGTCACAGATACGCAGTATTTT. Translating it yields CASKIAGVTDTQYF.

This clonotype was counted many times. The chain combines TRBV27 with TRBJ2-7; 10 bases line up with TRBD2. After removal of 9 bases from V and 1 base from J, the junction contained 3 bases not matched to a gene. CDR1 is MNHEY, CDR2 SMNVEV, per germline (reference sequence). This CDR3 has 13 amino acids. This CDR3 reads CASSAGGSYEQYF. The CDR3 DNA follows: TGTGCCAGTTCAGCGGGGGGGTCCTACGAGCAGTACTTC.

In its sample, this clonotype was seen many times. The chain links TRBV12-3 or TRBV12-4 to TRBJ2-2; D not certain. The CDR3 has 12 amino acids. The V gene lost 6 bases and the J gene lost 6 bases, with 8 bases spanning the gap. CDR3 in amino acids: CASSPSAGELFF. The CDR3, as DNA: TGTGCCAGCAGCCCGTCGGCCGGGGAGCTGTTTTTT.

In its sample, this clonotype was seen a few times. The chain links TRBV4-2 to TRBJ2-7, with TRBD2 matching over 11 bases. Germline V gene data show CDR1 as LGHNA and CDR2 as YNFKEQ. The V segment lost 2 bases and the J segment 5 bases; nucleotides outside the gene matches: 11. There are 17 residues in the CDR3. The CDR3 coding sequence is TGTGCCAGCAGCCAATCAAGTCCTAGCGGGGGGAGGAACGAGCAGTACTTC. It codes for CASSQSSPSGGRNEQYF.